This record looks at one T cell receptor beta chain sequence and its context. These data belong to a study of blood T cell repertoires in COVID-19. The germline gives CDR1 SGHDN, CDR2 FVKESK. This CDR3 has 14 amino acids. V was shortened by 1 base and J by 5 bases, with 11 bases between the two germline ends. In terms of age and location, participants ranged from roughly 18 to 90 years and lived in under 30 US areas. In the study's own analysis: Reference gene primers were amplified, and this amplification served to estimate nucleated cell counts. This table comes from immunoSEQ multiplex PCR, and its TCRdb copy is limited to in-frame clones, with some not included. V and J calls and clone size are copied from that table; D and trimming were computed from the DNA. Among about 180,000 clones, approximately 80% were seen once, and the ten largest hold roughly 14%.

Sequencing was carried out using PBMCs or T cells enriched from blood (not recorded which). This chain links TRBV14 with TRBJ1-2; tentative D call: TRBD1 (5 bases). The clonotype was recovered from a man between 60 and 75 years old who had been exposed to COVID-19. CDR3: CASSQGGDWYGYTF. The CDR3 nucleotides read TGTGCCAGCAGCCAAGGGGGGGATTGGTATGGCTACACCTTC.